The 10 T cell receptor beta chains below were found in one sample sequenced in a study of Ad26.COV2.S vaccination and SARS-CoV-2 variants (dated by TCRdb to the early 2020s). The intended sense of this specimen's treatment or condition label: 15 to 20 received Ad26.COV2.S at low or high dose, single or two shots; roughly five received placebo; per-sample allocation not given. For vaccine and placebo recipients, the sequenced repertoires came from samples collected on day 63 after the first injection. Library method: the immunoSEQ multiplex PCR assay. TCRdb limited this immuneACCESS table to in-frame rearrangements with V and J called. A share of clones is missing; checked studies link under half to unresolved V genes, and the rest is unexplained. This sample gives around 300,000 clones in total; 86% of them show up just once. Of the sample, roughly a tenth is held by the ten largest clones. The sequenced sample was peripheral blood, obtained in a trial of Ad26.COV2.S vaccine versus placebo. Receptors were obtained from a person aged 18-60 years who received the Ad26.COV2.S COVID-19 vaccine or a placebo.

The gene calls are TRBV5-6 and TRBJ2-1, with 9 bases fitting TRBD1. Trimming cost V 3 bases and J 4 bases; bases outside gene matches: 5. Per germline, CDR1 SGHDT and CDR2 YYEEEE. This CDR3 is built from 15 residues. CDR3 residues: CASSSPGQGYNEQFF. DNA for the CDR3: TGTGCCAGCAGCTCGCCGGGACAGGGATACAATGAGCAGTTCTTC.

The CDR3: CASSSLGFHEQYF. For the CDR3, the DNA is TGTGCCAGTAGTTCCCTAGGGTTCCACGAGCAGTACTTC. The chain couples TRBV19 to TRBJ2-7; no definite D call. V lost 5 bases and J lost 5, with 13 bases in between. Germline CDR1 is LNHDA and CDR2 is SQIVND (reference sequence). This CDR3 is built from 13 residues.

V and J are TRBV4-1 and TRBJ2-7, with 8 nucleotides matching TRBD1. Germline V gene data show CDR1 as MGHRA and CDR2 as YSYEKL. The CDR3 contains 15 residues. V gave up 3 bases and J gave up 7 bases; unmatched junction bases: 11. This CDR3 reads CASSQDRAPSGEQYF. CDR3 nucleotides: TGCGCCAGCAGCCAGGACAGGGCTCCTTCGGGTGAGCAGTACTTC.

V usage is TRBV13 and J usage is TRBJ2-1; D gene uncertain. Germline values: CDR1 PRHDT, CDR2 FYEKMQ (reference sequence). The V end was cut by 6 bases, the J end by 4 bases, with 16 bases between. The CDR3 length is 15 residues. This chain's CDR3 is CASRPPSGIYNEQFF. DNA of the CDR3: TGTGCCAGCAGACCCCCGTCTGGGATTTACAATGAGCAGTTCTTC.

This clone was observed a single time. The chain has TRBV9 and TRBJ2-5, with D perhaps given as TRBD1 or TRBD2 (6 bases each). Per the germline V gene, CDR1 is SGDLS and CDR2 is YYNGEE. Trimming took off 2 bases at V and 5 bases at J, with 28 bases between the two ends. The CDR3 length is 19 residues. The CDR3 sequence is CASSVSRPQDSGGLETQYF. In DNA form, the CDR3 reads TGTGCCAGCAGCGTTTCTCGGCCCCAGGACTCCGGGGGCTTGGAGACCCAGTACTTC.

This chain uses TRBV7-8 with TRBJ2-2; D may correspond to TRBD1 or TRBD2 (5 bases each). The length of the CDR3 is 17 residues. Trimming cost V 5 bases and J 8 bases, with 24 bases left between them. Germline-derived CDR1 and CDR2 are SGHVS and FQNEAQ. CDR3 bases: TGTGCCAGCAGCCAAGGCCCAAGGTTGGGGGTTGTGGGGGAGCTGTTTTTT. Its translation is CASSQGPRLGVVGELFF.

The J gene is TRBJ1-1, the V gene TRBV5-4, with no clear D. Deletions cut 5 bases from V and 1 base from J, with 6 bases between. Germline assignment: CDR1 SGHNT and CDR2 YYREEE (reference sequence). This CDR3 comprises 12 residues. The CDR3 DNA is TGTGCCAGCAGTCGACAGAACACTGAAGCTTTCTTT. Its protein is CASSRQNTEAFF.

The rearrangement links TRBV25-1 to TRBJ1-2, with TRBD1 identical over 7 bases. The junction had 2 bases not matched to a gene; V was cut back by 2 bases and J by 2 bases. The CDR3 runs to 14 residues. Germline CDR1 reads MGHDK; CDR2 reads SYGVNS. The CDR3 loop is CASSEPGQNYGYTF. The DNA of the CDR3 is TGTGCCAGCAGTGAACCGGGACAGAACTATGGCTACACCTTC.

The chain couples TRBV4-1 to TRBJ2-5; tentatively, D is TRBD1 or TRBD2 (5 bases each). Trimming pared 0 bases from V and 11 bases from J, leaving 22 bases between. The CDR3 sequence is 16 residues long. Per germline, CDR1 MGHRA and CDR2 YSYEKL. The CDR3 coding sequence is TGCGCCAGCAGCCAAGATCCGGCAGGGACCGGTAAATCTCAGTACTTC. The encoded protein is CASSQDPAGTGKSQYF.

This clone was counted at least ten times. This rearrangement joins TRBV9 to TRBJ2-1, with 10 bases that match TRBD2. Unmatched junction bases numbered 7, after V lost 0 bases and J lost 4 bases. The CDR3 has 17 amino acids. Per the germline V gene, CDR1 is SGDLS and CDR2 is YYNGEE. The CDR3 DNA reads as TGTGCCAGCAGCGTAGCTCTGACTAGCGGGCAATACAATGAGCAGTTCTTC. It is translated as CASSVALTSGQYNEQFF.